This T cell receptor beta chain was identified during a study of spatial heterogeneity in lung cancer. Notes on the study in general: Tracking of tumor mutation counts was seen in expanded intratumoral alpha and beta TCR counts. Alpha chain coverage of tumor T cells was estimated at approximately 6.8%, and beta chain coverage at 13% to 15%.

V was clipped by 5 bases and J by 3 bases; unmatched bases: 4. Germline CDR1 reads SGHRS; CDR2 reads YFSETQ. There are 14 residues in the CDR3. One entry per CDR3 protein results from TCRdb running MiXCR on the 5' RACE reads. Of approximately 580 distinct CDR3 sequences in the sample, 60% were seen once. The time point is: sample taken at primary tumor resection. This clonotype was observed a handful of times. Antigen: not known. Since the library was made to target alpha chains, this beta chain is a stray read and its abundance is not meaningful. The receptor comes from a male donor with early-stage non-small cell lung cancer. Here the sequenced sample was lung tumor tissue, taken at surgery. This sequence joins TRBV5-1 and TRBJ2-7, with 11 bases matching TRBD1. CDR3 region: CASSWDRGDYEQYF. DNA of the CDR3: TGCGCCAGCAGTTGGGACAGGGGGGACTACGAGCAGTACTTC.